This is a list of T cell receptor beta chains from one sample in a study of blood T cell repertoires in COVID-19. Assay used: immunoSEQ multiplex PCR; TCRdb lists only in-frame clones, some missing. Among some 70,000 clones, approximately 86% were seen once, and the ten largest hold around 6.3%. Specimen: peripheral blood. These receptors came from a man aged 55 to 70 with acute or convalescent COVID-19. Each CDR3 is given with its conserved first and last residue. D genes are given only for firm matches. For some rows the clone size is stated as once, few or many, or as a class when expanded; others skip it.

TRBV29-1	.	.	TRBJ2-1	CSVELGDEQFF	TGCAGCGTCGAACTCGGGGATGAGCAGTTCTTC
TRBV11-3	.	.	TRBJ2-1	CASSLVGTSYEQFF	TGTGCCAGCAGCTTAGTGGGGACTTCCTATGAGCAGTTCTTC
TRBV6-5	.	TRBD1	TRBJ1-5	CASSDGQGIGQPQHF	TGTGCCAGCAGCGATGGACAGGGAATAGGCCAGCCCCAGCATTTT
TRBV7-2	.	TRBD1	TRBJ1-2	CASSFKTGGAYGYTF	TGTGCCAGCAGCTTTAAAACAGGGGGGGCCTATGGCTACACCTTC
TRBV6-5	.	.	TRBJ1-2	CASSYSGASGYTF	TGTGCCAGCAGTTACTCGGGGGCATCGGGCTACACCTTC
TRBV24-1	.	TRBD2	TRBJ2-5	CATSDGSGGLQETQYF	TGTGCCACCAGTGACGGTAGCGGGGGTCTTCAAGAGACCCAGTACTTC
TRBV5-1	.	.	TRBJ1-1	CASSWAGYGLAPSQAFF	TGCGCCAGCAGCTGGGCTGGGTATGGATTGGCCCCCTCCCAAGCTTTCTTT
TRBV9	.	.	TRBJ1-6	CASSPFGSSPLHF	TGTGCCAGCAGCCCCTTCGGGAGTTCCCCCCTCCACTTT
TRBV12-3/TRBV12-4	.	.	TRBJ2-5	CASRHRETQYF	TGTGCCAGCAGGCACAGAGAGACCCAGTACTTC
TRBV27	many	TRBD2	TRBJ2-7	CASSLGTSGGPYEQYF	TGTGCCAGCAGTTTAGGGACTAGCGGGGGGCCGTACGAGCAGTACTTC
TRBV7-9	few	TRBD2	TRBJ2-3	CASSFLSGGRGTDTQYF	TGTGCCAGCAGCTTCCTCAGCGGGGGCAGAGGCACAGATACGCAGTATTTT